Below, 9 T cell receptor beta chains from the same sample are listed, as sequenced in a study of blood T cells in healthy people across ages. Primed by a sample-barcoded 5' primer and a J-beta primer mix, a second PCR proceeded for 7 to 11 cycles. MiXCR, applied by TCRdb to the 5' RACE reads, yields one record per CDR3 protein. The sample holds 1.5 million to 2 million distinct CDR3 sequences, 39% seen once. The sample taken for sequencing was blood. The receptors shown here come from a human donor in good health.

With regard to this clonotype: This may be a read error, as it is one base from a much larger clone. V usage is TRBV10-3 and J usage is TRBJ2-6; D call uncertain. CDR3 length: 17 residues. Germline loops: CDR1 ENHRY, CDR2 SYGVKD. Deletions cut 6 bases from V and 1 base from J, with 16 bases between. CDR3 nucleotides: TGTGCCATCAGGGCCACTACTTTATTATCTGGGGCCAACGTCCTGACTTTC. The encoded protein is CAIRATTLLSGANVLTF.

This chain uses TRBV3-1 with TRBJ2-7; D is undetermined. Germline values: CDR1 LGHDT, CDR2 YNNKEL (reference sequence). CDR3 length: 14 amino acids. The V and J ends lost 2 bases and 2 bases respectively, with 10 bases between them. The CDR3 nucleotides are TGTGCCAGCAGCCAATACGGAAGGACCTACGAGCAGTACTTC. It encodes CASSQYGRTYEQYF.

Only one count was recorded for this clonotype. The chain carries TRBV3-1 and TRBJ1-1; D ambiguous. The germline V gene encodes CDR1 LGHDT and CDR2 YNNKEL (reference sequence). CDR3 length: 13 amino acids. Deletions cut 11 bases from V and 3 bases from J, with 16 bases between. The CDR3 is CASSGGGYTEAFF. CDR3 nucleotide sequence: TGTGCCTCTTCGGGCGGAGGGTACACTGAAGCTTTCTTT.

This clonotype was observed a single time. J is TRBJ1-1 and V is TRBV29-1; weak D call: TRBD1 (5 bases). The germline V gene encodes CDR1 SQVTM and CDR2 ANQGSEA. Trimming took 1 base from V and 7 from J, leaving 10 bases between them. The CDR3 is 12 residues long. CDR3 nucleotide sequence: TGCAGCGTTGAAGGAGGGACGGTTGAAGCTTTCTTT. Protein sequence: CSVEGGTVEAFF.

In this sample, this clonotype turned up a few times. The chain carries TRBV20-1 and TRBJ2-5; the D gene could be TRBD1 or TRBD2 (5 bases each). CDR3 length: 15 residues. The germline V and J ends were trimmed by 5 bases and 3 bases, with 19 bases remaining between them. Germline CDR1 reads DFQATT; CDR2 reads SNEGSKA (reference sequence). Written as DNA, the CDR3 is TGCAGTGCTCGTAGGTCCGGGACGGAGGAAGAGACCCAGTACTTC. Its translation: CSARRSGTEEETQYF.

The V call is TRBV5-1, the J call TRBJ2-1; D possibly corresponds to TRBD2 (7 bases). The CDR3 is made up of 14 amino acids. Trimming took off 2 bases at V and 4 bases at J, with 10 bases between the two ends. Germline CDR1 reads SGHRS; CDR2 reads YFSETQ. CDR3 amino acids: CASSFGGLYNEQFF. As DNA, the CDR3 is TGCGCCAGCAGCTTCGGGGGGCTTTACAATGAGCAGTTCTTC.

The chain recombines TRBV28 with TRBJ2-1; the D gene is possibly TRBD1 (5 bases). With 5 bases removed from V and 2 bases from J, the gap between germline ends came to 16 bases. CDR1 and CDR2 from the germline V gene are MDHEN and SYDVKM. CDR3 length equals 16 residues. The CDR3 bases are TGTGCCAGCAGTACACCCTCTGAGACAGCCTACAATGAGCAGTTCTTC. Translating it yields CASSTPSETAYNEQFF.

CDR3 bases: TGCGCCAGCAGCTTGGCTCAGGACGGGGGTAGGGAAGCTTTCTTT. It translates to CASSLAQDGGREAFF. This chain links TRBV5-1 with TRBJ1-1; D may be TRBD1 (5 bases). Germline loops: CDR1 SGHRS, CDR2 YFSETQ. V shed 0 bases and J shed 8 bases, with 17 bases lying between them. The CDR3 is 15 residues long. The full variable domain, with the rest looked up from reference TRBV5-1 and TRBJ1-1, is KAGVTQTPRYLIKTRGQQVTLSCSPISGHRSVSWYQQTPGQGLQFLFEYFSETQRNKGNFPGRFSGRQFSNSRSEMNVSTLELGDSALYLCASSLAQDGGREAFFGQGTRLTVV.

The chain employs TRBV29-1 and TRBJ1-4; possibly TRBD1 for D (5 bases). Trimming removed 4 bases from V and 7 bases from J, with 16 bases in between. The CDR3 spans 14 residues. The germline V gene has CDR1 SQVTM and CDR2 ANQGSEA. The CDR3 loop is CSVGAVGTSEKLFF. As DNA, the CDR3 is TGCAGCGTTGGGGCAGTAGGGACGAGTGAAAAACTGTTTTTT.